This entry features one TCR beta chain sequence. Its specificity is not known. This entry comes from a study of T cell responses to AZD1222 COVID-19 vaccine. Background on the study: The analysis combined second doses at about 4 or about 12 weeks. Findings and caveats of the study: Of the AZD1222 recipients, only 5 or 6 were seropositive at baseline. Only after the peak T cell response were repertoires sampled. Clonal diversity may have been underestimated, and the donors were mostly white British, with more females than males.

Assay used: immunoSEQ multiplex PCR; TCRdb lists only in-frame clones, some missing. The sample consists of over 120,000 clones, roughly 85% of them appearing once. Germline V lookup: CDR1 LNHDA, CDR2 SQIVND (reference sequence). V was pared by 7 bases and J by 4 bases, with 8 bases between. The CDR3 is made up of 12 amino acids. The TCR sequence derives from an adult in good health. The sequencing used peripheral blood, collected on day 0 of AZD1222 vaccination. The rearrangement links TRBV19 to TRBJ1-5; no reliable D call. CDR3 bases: TGTGCCAGTAAGTCGGGAAATCAGCCCCAGCATTTT. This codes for CASKSGNQPQHF.